Listed below are T cell receptor beta chains from one sample, sequenced in a study of graft-versus-host responses after intestinal transplantation. The repertoire was sequenced with immunoSEQ multiplex PCR; TCRdb's copy has only in-frame clones and lacks some. The sample contains approximately 90,000 clones, around 93% of which appear only once. The antigens these receptors bind are not known. Sample: unstimulated CD8+ T cells sorted from spleen or lymph node cells, taken before transplant. These receptors came from a human donor who was the organ donor for an intestinal transplant. The CDR3 runs from the conserved cysteine through the conserved F or W. D genes are given only for firm matches. A row's size may be missing; if present it is once, few, many or a size class.

V	J	D	size	CDR3	DNA
TRBV4-1	TRBJ1-4	NA	few	CASSQVADEKLFF	TGCGCCAGCAGCCAAGTGGCAGATGAAAAACTGTTTTTT
TRBV7-9	TRBJ2-7	NA	once	CASSATVREQYF	TGTGCCAGCAGCGCGACAGTCCGGGAGCAGTACTTC
TRBV19	TRBJ2-1	NA	NA	CASSGGTESSYNEQFF	TGTGCCAGTAGTGGGGGGACTGAGAGCTCCTACAATGAGCAGTTCTTC
TRBV4-3	TRBJ2-7	NA	NA	CASSQDRRTLPDYEQYF	TGCGCCAGCAGCCAAGATCGGAGGACCCTCCCAGACTACGAGCAGTACTTC
TRBV9	TRBJ2-5	TRBD2	NA	CASSQAGVQETQYF	TGTGCCAGCAGCCAAGCGGGGGTCCAAGAGACCCAGTACTTC
TRBV20-1	TRBJ2-1	NA	NA	CSAPGREQFF	TGCAGTGCACCAGGTCGTGAGCAGTTCTTC
TRBV5-8	TRBJ2-7	NA	NA	CASSFRRGYEQYF	TGTGCCAGCAGCTTTAGGCGGGGCTACGAGCAGTACTTC
TRBV7-6	TRBJ2-2	NA	NA	CASSFQDSGELFF	TGTGCCAGCAGCTTTCAGGACAGCGGGGAGCTGTTTTTT
TRBV5-1	TRBJ2-7	TRBD1	NA	CASSSSGTGKNEQYF	TGCGCCAGCAGCTCCTCCGGGACAGGGAAAAACGAGCAGTACTTC
TRBV27	TRBJ2-1	TRBD1	NA	CASSRGQPYNEQFF	TGTGCCAGCAGTAGGGGACAGCCATACAATGAGCAGTTCTTC
TRBV4-2	TRBJ1-1	NA	NA	CASSPTANTEAFF	TGTGCCAGCAGCCCGACAGCGAACACTGAAGCTTTCTTT
TRBV5-4	TRBJ2-3	NA	NA	CASSFSGYSDTQYF	TGTGCCAGCAGCTTCTCAGGTTATTCAGATACGCAGTATTTT
TRBV5-1	TRBJ2-7	TRBD1	NA	CASSWTGGTYEQYF	TGCGCCAGCAGCTGGACAGGGGGAACCTACGAGCAGTACTTC
TRBV11-2	TRBJ1-2	NA	NA	CASSLAIYRPPYGYTF	TGTGCCAGCAGCTTAGCTATCTACAGACCACCGTATGGCTACACCTTC
TRBV6-5	TRBJ1-2	TRBD1	NA	CASSYNRGGYGYTF	TGTGCCAGCAGTTACAACAGGGGCGGCTATGGCTACACCTTC
TRBV19	TRBJ1-5	NA	once	CASSATGSLGPQHF	TGTGCCAGTAGTGCGACAGGTTCCCTCGGGCCCCAGCATTTT
TRBV19	TRBJ2-5	NA	NA	CASAGGTGRLEETQYF	TGTGCCAGCGCGGGGGGGACAGGACGCCTCGAAGAGACCCAGTACTTC
TRBV6-1	TRBJ1-6	NA	NA	CASSEMTTGTYNSPLHF	TGTGCCAGCAGTGAAATGACCACCGGGACCTATAATTCACCCCTCCACTTT
TRBV4-1	TRBJ2-7	NA	NA	CASSQEGLGPYEQYF	TGCGCCAGCAGCCAAGAAGGCTTGGGGCCCTACGAGCAGTACTTC
TRBV4-1	TRBJ2-1	TRBD2	once	CASSQPSGEWQFF	TGCGCCAGCAGCCAACCTAGCGGGGAATGGCAGTTCTTC
TRBV28	TRBJ1-2	TRBD1	NA	CASSRGQGPPYGNGYTF	TGTGCCAGCAGTCGAGGACAGGGCCCCCCCTATGGGAATGGCTACACCTTC
TRBV5-1	TRBJ1-5	NA	NA	CASSLLGGSNQPQHF	TGCGCCAGCAGCTTGCTGGGGGGGAGCAATCAGCCCCAGCATTTT
TRBV29-1	TRBJ2-7	NA	NA	CSVERAGSDEQYF	TGCAGCGTTGAGCGAGCGGGTTCGGACGAGCAGTACTTC
TRBV4-1	TRBJ2-5	TRBD1	once	CASSLGTGAGEQYF	TGCGCCAGCAGCCTTGGGACAGGGGCGGGAGAGCAGTACTTC
TRBV28	TRBJ2-7	NA	NA	CASSLSLLEQYF	TGTGCCAGCAGTTTATCACTTCTCGAGCAGTACTTC
TRBV9	TRBJ2-7	TRBD1	NA	CASSVAGTGVGEQYF	TGTGCCAGCAGCGTAGCCGGGACAGGGGTTGGCGAGCAGTACTTC
TRBV2	TRBJ1-5	NA	NA	CASSDGLQPQHF	TGTGCCAGCAGTGATGGGCTTCAGCCCCAGCATTTT
TRBV4-3	TRBJ2-1	NA	NA	CASSQLREGALSYNEQFF	TGCGCCAGCAGCCAACTCCGTGAGGGTGCCCTCTCCTACAATGAGCAGTTCTTC
TRBV19	TRBJ2-7	NA	NA	CASSASRAYEQYF	TGTGCCAGTAGTGCGTCTAGAGCCTACGAGCAGTACTTC
TRBV4-1	TRBJ2-7	TRBD2	once	CASSQRDYSYEQYF	TGCGCCAGCAGCCAGCGGGACTATTCCTACGAGCAGTACTTC
TRBV7-9	TRBJ2-1	TRBD1	NA	CASSFGQGNEQFF	TGTGCCAGCAGCTTCGGACAGGGCAATGAGCAGTTCTTC
TRBV29-1	TRBJ2-7	NA	NA	CSAQGGYEQYF	TGCAGCGCCCAGGGGGGATACGAGCAGTACTTC
TRBV9	TRBJ2-3	NA	NA	CASSQRPVDTQYF	TGTGCCAGCAGCCAGCGACCTGTAGATACGCAGTATTTT
TRBV7-9	TRBJ2-7	TRBD1	NA	CASSEQGVLAYEQYF	TGTGCCAGCAGCGAACAGGGGGTACTAGCCTACGAGCAGTACTTC
TRBV11-2	TRBJ2-7	TRBD2	NA	CASSLSGTSRRLSSYEQYF	TGTGCCAGCAGCTTGTCCGGGACTAGTAGACGCCTTAGCTCCTACGAGCAGTACTTC
TRBV10-2	TRBJ2-7	TRBD1	NA	CASSEHRDRGSQDEQYF	TGCGCCAGCAGTGAACACCGGGACAGGGGTTCTCAGGACGAGCAGTACTTC
TRBV5-1	TRBJ2-7	TRBD1	once	CASTVRGGANHEQHF	TGCGCCAGCACGGTACGAGGGGGCGCGAACCACGAGCAGCACTTC